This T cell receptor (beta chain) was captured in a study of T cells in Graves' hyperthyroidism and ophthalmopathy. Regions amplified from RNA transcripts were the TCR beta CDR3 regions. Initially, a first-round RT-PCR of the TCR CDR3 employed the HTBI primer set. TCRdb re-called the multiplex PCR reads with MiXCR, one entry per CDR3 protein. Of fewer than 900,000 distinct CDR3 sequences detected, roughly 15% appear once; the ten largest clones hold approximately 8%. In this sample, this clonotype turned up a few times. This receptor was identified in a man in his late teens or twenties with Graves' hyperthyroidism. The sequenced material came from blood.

The CDR3 region has the DNA TGTGCCAGCAGTTTAACACAGCTGGGGGAGCTGTTTTTT. The encoded protein is CASSLTQLGELFF. This chain connects TRBV27 to TRBJ2-2; D unresolved. Germline V gene data show CDR1 as MNHEY and CDR2 as SMNVEV (reference sequence). The CDR3 covers 13 residues. Trimming shortened V by 2 bases and J by 8 bases, and 9 bases separated the two germline ends.